The present T cell receptor beta chain was sequenced within a study of blood T cells in healthy people across ages. Study results and limitations: A roughly linear fall in TCR beta diversity per million T cells was seen with increasing age.

This CDR3 contains 13 residues. The V gene lost 10 bases and the J gene lost 1 base, with 13 bases spanning the gap. Germline V CDR1 and CDR2: MNHNS, SASEGT. Alongside a J-beta primer mix, a sample-barcoded 5' primer served in a second PCR lasting roughly 7 to 11 cycles. TCRdb passed the 5' RACE reads through MiXCR, listing each CDR3 protein once. The sample includes roughly 1.4 million distinct CDR3 sequences, roughly 64% of them seen just once. Concerning this clonotype: Its antigen is still unknown.

The individuals who served as donors were healthy Caucasians living in Russia, aged about 6 to 100. The clonotype was recovered from a man aged 18-30 years in good health. The rearrangement uses TRBV6-1 and TRBJ1-1; D is uncertain. The sample was blood. The CDR3 DNA is TGTGCCACCCTCTGGGCGGAGAACACTGAAGCTTTCTTT. Translated: CATLWAENTEAFF.